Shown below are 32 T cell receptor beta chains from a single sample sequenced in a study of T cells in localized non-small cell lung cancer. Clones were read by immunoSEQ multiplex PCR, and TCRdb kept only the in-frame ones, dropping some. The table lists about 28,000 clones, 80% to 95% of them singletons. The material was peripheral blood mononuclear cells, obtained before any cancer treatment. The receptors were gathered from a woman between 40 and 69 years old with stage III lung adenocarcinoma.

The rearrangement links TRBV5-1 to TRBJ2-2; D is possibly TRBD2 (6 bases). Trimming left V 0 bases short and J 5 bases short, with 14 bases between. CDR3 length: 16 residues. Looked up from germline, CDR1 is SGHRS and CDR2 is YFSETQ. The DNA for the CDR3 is TGCGCCAGCAGCTTGGTCGGGGGAGTTCAGACCGGGGAGCTGTTTTTT. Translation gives CASSLVGGVQTGELFF.

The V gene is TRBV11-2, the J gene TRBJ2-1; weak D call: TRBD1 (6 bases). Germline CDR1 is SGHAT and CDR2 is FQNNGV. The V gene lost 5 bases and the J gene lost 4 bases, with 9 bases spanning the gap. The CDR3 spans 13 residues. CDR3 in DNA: TGTGCCAGCAGCCGGGACATTTACAATGAGCAGTTCTTC. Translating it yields CASSRDIYNEQFF.

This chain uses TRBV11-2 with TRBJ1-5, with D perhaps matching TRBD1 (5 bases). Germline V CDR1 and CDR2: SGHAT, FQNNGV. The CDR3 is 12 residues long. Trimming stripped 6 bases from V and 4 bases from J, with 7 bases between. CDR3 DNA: TGTGCCAGCAGTTGGGGGAATCAGCCCCAGCATTTT. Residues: CASSWGNQPQHF.

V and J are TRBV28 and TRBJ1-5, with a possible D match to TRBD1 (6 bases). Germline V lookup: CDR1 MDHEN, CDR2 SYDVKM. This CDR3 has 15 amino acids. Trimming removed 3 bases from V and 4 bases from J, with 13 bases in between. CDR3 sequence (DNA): TGTGCCAGCAGTTTTTTGGGGGCCGGGAATCAGCCCCAGCATTTT. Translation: CASSFLGAGNQPQHF.

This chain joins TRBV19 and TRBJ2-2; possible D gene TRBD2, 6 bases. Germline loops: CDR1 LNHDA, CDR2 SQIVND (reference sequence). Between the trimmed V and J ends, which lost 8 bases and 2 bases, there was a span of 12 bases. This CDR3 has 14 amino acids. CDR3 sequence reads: CASHGGANTGELFF. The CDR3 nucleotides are TGTGCCAGTCACGGGGGAGCAAACACCGGGGAGCTGTTTTTT.

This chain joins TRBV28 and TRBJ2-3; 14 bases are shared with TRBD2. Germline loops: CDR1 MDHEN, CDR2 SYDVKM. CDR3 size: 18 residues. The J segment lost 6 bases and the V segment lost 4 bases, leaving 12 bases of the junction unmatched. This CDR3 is CASSWTSGRSSSHDTQYF. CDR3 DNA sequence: TGTGCCAGCAGTTGGACTAGCGGGAGGTCTTCTTCTCACGATACGCAGTATTTT.

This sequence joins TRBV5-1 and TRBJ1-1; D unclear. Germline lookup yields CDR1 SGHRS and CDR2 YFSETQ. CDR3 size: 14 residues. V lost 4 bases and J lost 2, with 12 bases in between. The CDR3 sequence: CASSGGGINTEAFF. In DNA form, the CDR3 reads TGCGCCAGCAGCGGCGGCGGGATAAACACTGAAGCTTTCTTT.

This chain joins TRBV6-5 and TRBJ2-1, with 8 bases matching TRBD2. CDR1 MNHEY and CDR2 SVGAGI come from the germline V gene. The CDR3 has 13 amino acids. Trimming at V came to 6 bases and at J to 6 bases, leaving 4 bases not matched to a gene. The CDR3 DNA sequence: TGTGCCAGCAGATCGGGAGGGCCCAATGAGCAGTTCTTC. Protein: CASRSGGPNEQFF.

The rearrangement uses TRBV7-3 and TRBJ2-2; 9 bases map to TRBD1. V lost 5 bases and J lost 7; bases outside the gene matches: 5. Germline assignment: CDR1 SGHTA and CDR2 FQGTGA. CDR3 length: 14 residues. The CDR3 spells CASSLGQGIGELFF. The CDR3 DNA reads TGTGCCAGCAGCCTTGGACAGGGGATCGGGGAGCTGTTTTTT.

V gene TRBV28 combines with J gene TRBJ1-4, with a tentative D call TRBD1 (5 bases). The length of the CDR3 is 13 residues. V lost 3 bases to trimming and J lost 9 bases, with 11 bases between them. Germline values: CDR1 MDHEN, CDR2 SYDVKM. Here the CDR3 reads CASSFGQGKKLFF. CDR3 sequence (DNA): TGTGCCAGCAGTTTTGGGCAGGGAAAAAAACTGTTTTTT. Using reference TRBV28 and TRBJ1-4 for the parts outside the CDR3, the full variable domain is DVKVTQSSRYLVKRTGEKVFLECVQDMDHENMFWYRQDPGLGLRLIYFSYDVKMKEKGDIPEGYSVSREKKERFSLILESASTNQTSMYLCASSFGQGKKLFFGSGTQLSVL.

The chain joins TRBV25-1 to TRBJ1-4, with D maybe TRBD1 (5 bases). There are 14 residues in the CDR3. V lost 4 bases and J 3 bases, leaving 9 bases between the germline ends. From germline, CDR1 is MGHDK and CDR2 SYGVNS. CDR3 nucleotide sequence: TGTGCCAGCAGTGTCAGGGCTCCTAATGAAAAACTGTTTTTT. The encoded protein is CASSVRAPNEKLFF.

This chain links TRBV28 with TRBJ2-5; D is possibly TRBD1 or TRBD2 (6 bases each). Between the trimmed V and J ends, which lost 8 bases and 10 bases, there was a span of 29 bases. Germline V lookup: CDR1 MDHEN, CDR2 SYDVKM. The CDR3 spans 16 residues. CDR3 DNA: TGTGCCAGCGTTCCTAAAGGGGGGTTGTATCAAGAGGGCCAGTACTTC. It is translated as CASVPKGGLYQEGQYF.

CDR3 protein: CASSYDSRPNTEAFF. The DNA of the CDR3 is TGTGCCAGCAGTTACGACTCTCGCCCCAACACTGAAGCTTTCTTT. This chain uses TRBV6-6 with TRBJ1-1; D gene ambiguous. Trimming pared 2 bases from V and 2 bases from J, leaving 12 bases between. The CDR3 consists of 15 residues. Germline assignment: CDR1 MNHNY and CDR2 SVGAGI (reference sequence).

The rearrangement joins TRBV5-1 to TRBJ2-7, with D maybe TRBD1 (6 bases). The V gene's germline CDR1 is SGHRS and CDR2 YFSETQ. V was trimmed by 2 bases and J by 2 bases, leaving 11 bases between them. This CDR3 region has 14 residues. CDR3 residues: CASSFVTGPYEQYF. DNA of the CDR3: TGCGCCAGCAGCTTCGTGACAGGCCCCTACGAGCAGTACTTC.

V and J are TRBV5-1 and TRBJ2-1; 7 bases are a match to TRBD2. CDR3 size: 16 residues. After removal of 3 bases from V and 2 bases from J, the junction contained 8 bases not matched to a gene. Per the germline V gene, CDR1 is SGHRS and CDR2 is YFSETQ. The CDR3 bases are TGCGCCAGCAGCTCGCCGGGGCGGGGGACCTACAATGAGCAGTTCTTC. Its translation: CASSSPGRGTYNEQFF.

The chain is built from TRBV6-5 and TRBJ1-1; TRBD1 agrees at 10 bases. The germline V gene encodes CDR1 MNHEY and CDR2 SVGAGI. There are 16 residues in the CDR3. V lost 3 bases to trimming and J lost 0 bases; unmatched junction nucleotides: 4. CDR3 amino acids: CASSYGTGAMNTEAFF. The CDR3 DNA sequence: TGTGCCAGCAGTTATGGGACAGGGGCCATGAACACTGAAGCTTTCTTT.

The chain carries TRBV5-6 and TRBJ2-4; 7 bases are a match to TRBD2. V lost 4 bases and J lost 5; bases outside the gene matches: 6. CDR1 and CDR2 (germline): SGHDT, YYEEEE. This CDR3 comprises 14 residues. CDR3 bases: TGTGCCAGCAGCGGCGGGGGTTCTGAAAACATTCAGTACTTC. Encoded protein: CASSGGGSENIQYF.

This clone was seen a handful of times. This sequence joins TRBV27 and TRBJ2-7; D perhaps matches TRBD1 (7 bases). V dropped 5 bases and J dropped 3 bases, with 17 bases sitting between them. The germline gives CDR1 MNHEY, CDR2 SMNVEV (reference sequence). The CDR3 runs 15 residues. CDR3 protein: CASSIDRVGGYEQYF. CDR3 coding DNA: TGTGCCAGCAGTATCGACAGGGTGGGGGGCTACGAGCAGTACTTC.

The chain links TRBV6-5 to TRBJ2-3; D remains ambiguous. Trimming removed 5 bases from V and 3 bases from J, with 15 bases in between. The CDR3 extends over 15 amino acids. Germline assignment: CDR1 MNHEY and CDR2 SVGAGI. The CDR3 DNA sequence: TGTGCCAGCAGTCCCGGGTGGGGTGGTACAGATACGCAGTATTTT. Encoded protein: CASSPGWGGTDTQYF.

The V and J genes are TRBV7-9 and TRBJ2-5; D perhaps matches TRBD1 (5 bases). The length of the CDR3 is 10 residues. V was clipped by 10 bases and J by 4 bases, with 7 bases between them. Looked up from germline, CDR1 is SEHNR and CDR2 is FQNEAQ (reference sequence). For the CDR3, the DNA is TGTGCCACCCAGGGAGAGACCCAGTACTTC. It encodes CATQGETQYF.

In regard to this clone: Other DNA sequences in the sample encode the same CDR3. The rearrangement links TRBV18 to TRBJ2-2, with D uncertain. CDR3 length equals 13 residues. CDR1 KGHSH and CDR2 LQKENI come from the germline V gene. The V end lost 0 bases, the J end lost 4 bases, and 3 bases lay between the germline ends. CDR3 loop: CASSPPGTGELFF. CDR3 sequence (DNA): TGTGCCAGCTCACCACCCGGCACCGGGGAGCTGTTTTTT.

The chain's CDR3 is CASSEDFAGYTF. CDR3 bases: TGTGCCAGCAGTGAAGACTTTGCTGGCTACACCTTC. The chain employs TRBV6-5 and TRBJ1-2; D not resolved. V gave up 5 bases and J gave up 7 bases, with 11 bases separating them. The CDR3 length is 12 residues. Per germline, CDR1 MNHEY and CDR2 SVGAGI.

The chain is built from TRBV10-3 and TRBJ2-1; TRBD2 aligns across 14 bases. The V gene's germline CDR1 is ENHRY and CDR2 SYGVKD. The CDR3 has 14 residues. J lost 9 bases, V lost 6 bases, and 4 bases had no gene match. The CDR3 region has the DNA TGTGCCATCAGAGGGACTAGCGGGGGCGGTGAGCAGTTCTTC. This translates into CAIRGTSGGGEQFF.

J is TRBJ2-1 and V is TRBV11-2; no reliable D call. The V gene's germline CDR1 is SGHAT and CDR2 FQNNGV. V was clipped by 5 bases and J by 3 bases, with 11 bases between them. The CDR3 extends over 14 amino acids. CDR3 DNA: TGTGCCAGCAGCGCCCTGACGGGCTACAATGAGCAGTTCTTC. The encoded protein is CASSALTGYNEQFF.

CDR3 in DNA: TGTGCCTGGAGTCGGGAGTTCGGCGAAAACATTCAGTACTTC. Translation: CAWSREFGENIQYF. This rearrangement joins TRBV30 to TRBJ2-4; D may be TRBD2 (6 bases). This CDR3 spans 14 amino acids. V dropped 2 bases and J dropped 5 bases, with 13 bases sitting between them. Germline lookup yields CDR1 GTSNPN and CDR2 SVGIG (reference sequence).

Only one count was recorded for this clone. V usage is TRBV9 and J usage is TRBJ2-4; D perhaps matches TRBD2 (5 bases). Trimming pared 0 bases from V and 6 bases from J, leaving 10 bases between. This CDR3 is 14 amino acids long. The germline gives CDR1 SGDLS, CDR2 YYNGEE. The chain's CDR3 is CASSVGGALNIQYF. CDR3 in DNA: TGTGCCAGCAGCGTAGGGGGAGCCTTAAACATTCAGTACTTC.

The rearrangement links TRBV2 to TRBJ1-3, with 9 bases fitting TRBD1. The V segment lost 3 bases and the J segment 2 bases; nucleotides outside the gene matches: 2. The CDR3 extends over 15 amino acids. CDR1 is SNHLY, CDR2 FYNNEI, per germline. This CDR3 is CASSDRQGAGNTIYF. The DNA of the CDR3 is TGTGCCAGCAGTGATCGACAGGGGGCTGGAAACACCATATATTTT.

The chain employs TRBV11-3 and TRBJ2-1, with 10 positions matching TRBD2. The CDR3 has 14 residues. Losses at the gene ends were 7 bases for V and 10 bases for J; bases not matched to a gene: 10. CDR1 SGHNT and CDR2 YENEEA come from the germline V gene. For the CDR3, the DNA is TGTGCCAGCAACAATTCTAGCGGGAGAGGCGAGCAGTTCTTC. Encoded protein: CASNNSSGRGEQFF.

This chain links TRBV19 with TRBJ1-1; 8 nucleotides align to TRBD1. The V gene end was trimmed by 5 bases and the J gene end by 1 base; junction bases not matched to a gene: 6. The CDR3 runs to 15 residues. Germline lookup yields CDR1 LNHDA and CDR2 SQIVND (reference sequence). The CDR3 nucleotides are TGTGCCAGTAGTCCTAGGACAGGGAAGAACACTGAAGCTTTCTTT. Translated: CASSPRTGKNTEAFF.

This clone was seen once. Written as DNA, the CDR3 is TGTGCCAGCAGCTTGACCGAGGGGGAGCGGGGGACCTACAATGAGCAGTTCTTC. It specifies CASSLTEGERGTYNEQFF. The rearrangement links TRBV5-4 to TRBJ2-1; 8 bases are shared with TRBD2. The CDR3 is 18 amino acids. With V trimmed by 1 base and J by 2 bases, 11 bases remained unmatched. From germline, CDR1 is SGHNT and CDR2 YYREEE (reference sequence).

The CDR3 spells CASSDGRNTDTQYF. For the CDR3, the DNA is TGTGCCAGCAGTGATGGCCGCAACACAGATACGCAGTATTTT. The genes are TRBV2 and TRBJ2-3; unclear D gene. Deletions cut 3 bases from V and 2 bases from J, with 9 bases between. Germline V CDR1 and CDR2: SNHLY, FYNNEI. This CDR3 region has 14 residues.

The CDR3 region is CASSSGQGFYEQYF. As DNA, the CDR3 is TGTGCCAGCAGTTCGGGACAGGGGTTCTACGAGCAGTACTTC. The chain employs TRBV28 and TRBJ2-7, with 10 bases identical to TRBD1. V shed 4 bases, J shed 3 bases, and the junction held 3 bases outside the gene matches. The CDR3 loop spans 14 amino acids. Germline CDR1 reads MDHEN; CDR2 reads SYDVKM.